These T cell receptor beta chains were read from a single sample in a study of Graves' ophthalmopathy and Graves' hyperthyroidism. Each CDR3 protein is one row after TCRdb ran MiXCR on the multiplex PCR reads. The top ten hold over 2.5% of the sample, which has approximately 700,000 distinct CDR3 sequences, about 41% seen once. The sample consisted of peripheral blood. The receptors derive from an adult man with Graves' ophthalmopathy. Each CDR3 is given with its conserved first and last residue. D genes are given only for firm matches. Rows give clone size only sometimes, using once, few, many, or a class for an expanded clone.

j_call,d_call,clone_size,v_call,cdr3_nt,cdr3_aa
TRBJ1-1,TRBD1,few,TRBV5-1,TGCGCCAGCAGCCCCGGGACAGGGCTGAGTACTGAAGCTTTCTTT,CASSPGTGLSTEAFF
TRBJ2-7,NA,NA,TRBV25-1,TGTGCCAGCTCACCTATGGACAGTTCCTACGAGCAGTACTTC,CASSPMDSSYEQYF
TRBJ1-5,NA,few,TRBV10-3,TGTGCCAGCGCCTCGGGACTTTCTAGCAATCAGCCCCAGCATTTT,CASASGLSSNQPQHF
TRBJ2-7,NA,NA,TRBV25-1,TGTGCCAGCCAAGGACAAGTCTACGAGCAGTACTTC,CASQGQVYEQYF
TRBJ2-2,TRBD1,NA,TRBV10-2,TGCGCCAGCAGCTCACTTATTGACAGGGCGAACACCGGGGAGCTGTTTTTT,CASSSLIDRANTGELFF
TRBJ1-2,NA,once,TRBV12-3/TRBV12-4,TGTGCCATCAGCCCCGGGACGGGAAGCTATGGCTACACCTTC,CAISPGTGSYGYTF
TRBJ2-3,TRBD1,NA,TRBV24-1,TGTGCCACCAGTGATTTGGCCGGGACAGGGGATTTT,CATSDLAGTGDF
TRBJ2-2,NA,few,TRBV19,TGTGCCAGTAGGTTGATAGGGGGCACCGGGGAGCTGTTTTTT,CASRLIGGTGELFF
TRBJ2-7,TRBD1,many,TRBV10-2,TGCGCCAGCAGTCAGGGGGCGGGGTACGAGCAGTACTTC,CASSQGAGYEQYF
TRBJ2-2,TRBD2,NA,TRBV24-1,TGTGCCACCAGTGATTTGCTTGGGGCATCCGGGACTAGTGACACCGGGGAGCTGTTTTTT,CATSDLLGASGTSDTGELFF
TRBJ1-2,TRBD1,NA,TRBV9,TGTGCCAGCAGCGAAGGGACAGGGGATCACTATGGCTACACCTTC,CASSEGTGDHYGYTF
TRBJ2-2,NA,many,TRBV9,TGTGCCAGCAGCGTGGGGCCCGTCCTGACCGGGGAGCTGTTTTTT,CASSVGPVLTGELFF
TRBJ2-7,TRBD1,many,TRBV7-8,TGTGCCAGCAGCTCAGAGACAGGGTCCTACGAGCAGTACTTC,CASSSETGSYEQYF
TRBJ1-1,NA,few,TRBV10-3,TGTGCCAGCAGTGAAAGGTGGGGGGCAGGAGGGAACACTGAAGCTTTCTTT,CASSERWGAGGNTEAFF
TRBJ1-2,TRBD1,many,TRBV7-3,TGTGCCAGCAGCCTCGACAGGGAAGGGAGCTACACCTTC,CASSLDREGSYTF
TRBJ1-5,NA,many,TRBV10-3,TGTGCCATCAGTGTAGGCCCCCCGCCAAATCAGCCCCAGCATTTT,CAISVGPPPNQPQHF
TRBJ2-7,NA,NA,TRBV2,TGTGCCAGCAGCGCGGCGGCTACGGAGCACAATGAGCAGTACTTC,CASSAAATEHNEQYF
TRBJ1-1,NA,NA,TRBV10-3,TGTGCCAGCATACCACACGGGGGGCTCGGGACTGAAGCTTTCTTT,CASIPHGGLGTEAFF